This T cell receptor (beta chain) is drawn from a study of blood T cell repertoires in COVID-19. The overall study: The cDNA or gDNA used as material had been derived from T cells, B-cell-depleted T cells, or PBMCs.

This CDR3 has 14 amino acids. V was clipped by 6 bases and J by 3 bases, with 15 bases between them. CDR1 MGHRA and CDR2 YSYEKL come from the germline V gene. This table comes from immunoSEQ multiplex PCR, and its TCRdb copy is limited to in-frame clones, with some not included. The sample has some 250,000 clones, around 86% seen once. The sequenced sample was peripheral blood. V usage is TRBV4-1 and J usage is TRBJ2-7; D may be TRBD2 (6 bases). The TCR originated in a man under 40 who had recovered from COVID-19. The CDR3 reads CASRLSTGDYEQYF. The CDR3 region has the DNA TGCGCCAGCAGACTTAGTACGGGGGACTACGAGCAGTACTTC.